This entry is about one TCR beta chain. The sample comes from a study of T-cell reconstitution after alpha-beta-depleted transplantation in children. The TCRbeta library was prepared with unique molecular identifiers. TCRdb reprocessed the PCR reads with MiXCR, giving one entry per CDR3 protein. The table includes about 400,000 distinct CDR3 sequences, just over 20% detected once. The CDR3 loop spans 11 amino acids. Germline loops: CDR1 DFQATT, CDR2 SNEGSKA (reference sequence). V was trimmed by 6 bases and J by 6 bases, leaving 10 bases between them. The chain carries TRBV20-1 and TRBJ2-3, with D uncertain. This TCR derives from a human donor who donated a stem cell graft to a child with acute myeloid leukemia. Sequencing used PBMCs from the stem cell graft donor, obtained from the stem cell graft. The CDR3 here is CSAHPPDTQYF. CDR3 DNA: TGCAGTGCCCACCCCCCGGATACGCAGTATTTT.